This T cell receptor beta chain was captured by sequencing in a study of blood T cells in healthy people across ages. Whole-study results and caveats: Investigators treated diversity estimates from one million T cells as underestimates.

Points on this clonotype: Its specificity is not known.

Each donor supplied around 9.6 milliliters of peripheral blood. Each sample used at least 6.5 million PBMCs. Total RNA amounts of at least 6 micrograms were extracted per sample. A second about 7 to 11 cycle PCR used barcoded and J-beta primers. TCRdb reprocessed the 5' RACE reads via MiXCR and lists one record per CDR3 protein. The table shows some 730,000 distinct CDR3 sequences, with over 20% occurring only once. The sequence derives from a man between 65 and 85 years old in good health. Sequencing was done on a sample of blood.

CDR3 region: CSAIDMETQYF. The CDR3 DNA reads as TGCAGTGCTATAGATATGGAGACCCAGTACTTC. V gene TRBV20-1 combines with J gene TRBJ2-5; D remains unclear. The CDR3 runs 11 residues. V was trimmed by 4 bases and J by 5 bases, leaving 8 bases between them. Germline lookup yields CDR1 DFQATT and CDR2 SNEGSKA (reference sequence).